This T cell receptor beta chain was recorded in a study of human T cells and chemical hapten exposure. Each CDR3 protein is one row after TCRdb ran MiXCR on the RACE reads. The table includes hundreds of thousands of distinct CDR3 sequences, around 6% detected once. The CDR3 loop spans 14 amino acids. Germline loops: CDR1 SGDLS, CDR2 YYNGEE. Deletions cut 5 bases from V and 3 bases from J, with 12 bases between. Time point meaning: patch test 2, 6 weeks after DPC sensitization. Treatment noted: therapeutic diphenylcyclopropenone sensitization with weekly scalp DPC. This sequence was found in a woman aged 18-29 years with alopecia areata. Some clones in this sample may be carry-over from other donors' samples. The sample in question was whole blood, obtained in connection with sensitization to the hapten diphenylcyclopropenone (DPC). The V gene is TRBV9, the J gene TRBJ2-1, with D unclear. The CDR3 coding sequence is TGTGCCAGCAGTATCGAGGTAAACTACAATGAGCAGTTCTTC. Translated, it gives CASSIEVNYNEQFF.